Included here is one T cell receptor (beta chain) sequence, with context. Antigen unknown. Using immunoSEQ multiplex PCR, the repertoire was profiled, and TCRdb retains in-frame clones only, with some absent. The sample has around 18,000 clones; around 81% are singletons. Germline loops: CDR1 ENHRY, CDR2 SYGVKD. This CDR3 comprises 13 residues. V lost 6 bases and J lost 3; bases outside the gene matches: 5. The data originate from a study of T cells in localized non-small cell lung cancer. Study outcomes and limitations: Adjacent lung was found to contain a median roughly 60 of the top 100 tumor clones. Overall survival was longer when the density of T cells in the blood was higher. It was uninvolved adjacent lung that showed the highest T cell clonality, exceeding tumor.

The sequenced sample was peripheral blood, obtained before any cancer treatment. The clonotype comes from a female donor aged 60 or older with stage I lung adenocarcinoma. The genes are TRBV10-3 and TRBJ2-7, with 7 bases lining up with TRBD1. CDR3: CAISRDSIYEQYF. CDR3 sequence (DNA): TGTGCCATCAGCCGGGACAGTATCTACGAGCAGTACTTC.